A selection of T cell receptor beta chains follows, all from one sample in a study of OX40 agonist ivuxolimab in advanced cancers. Profiling relied on immunoSEQ multiplex PCR, and the TCRdb table lists in-frame clones only, not all of them. The sample holds about 14,000 clones, roughly 77% seen once. This specimen consisted of CD4+ or CD8+ T cells sorted from blood, obtained in a trial of the OX40 agonist ivuxolimab. Receptors originate from an adult with an advanced solid tumor such as melanoma, head and neck, liver or kidney cancer. The CDR3 runs from the conserved cysteine through the conserved F or W. A D gene is named only where the DNA matches it firmly. Some rows mark clone size as missing; the rest say once, few, many or name a class of expanded clone.

cdr3_length	j_call	d_call	v_call	clone_size	cdr3_aa	cdr3_nt
11	TRBJ2-2	NA	TRBV19	few	CASSIGGELFF	TGTGCCAGTAGTATTGGCGGGGAGCTGTTTTTT
14	TRBJ2-7	NA	TRBV4-2	few	CASSPTTSSYEQYF	TGTGCCAGCAGCCCCACAACTTCCTCCTACGAGCAGTACTTC
12	TRBJ1-6	TRBD1	TRBV27	NA	CASKQGFSPLHF	TGTGCCAGCAAACAGGGGTTTTCACCCCTCCACTTT
16	TRBJ2-1	TRBD2	TRBV27	NA	CASSPQGTSEVDEQFF	TGTGCCAGCAGTCCCCAGGGGACTAGCGAGGTCGATGAGCAGTTCTTC
13	TRBJ1-2	NA	TRBV14	NA	CASSQGSVTGYTF	TGTGCCAGCAGCCAAGGCTCCGTGACCGGCTACACCTTC
16	TRBJ2-3	TRBD1	TRBV5-1	NA	CASTPFGQGASDTQYF	TGCGCCAGCACCCCATTCGGACAGGGGGCGTCAGATACGCAGTATTTT
18	TRBJ1-6	TRBD1	TRBV2	NA	CASSEMGSRQGYNSPLHF	TGTGCCAGCAGTGAAATGGGCTCGCGACAGGGGTATAATTCACCCCTCCACTTT
13	TRBJ2-7	NA	TRBV11-2	NA	CASSSTRIYEQYF	TGTGCCAGCAGCTCAACCCGAATATACGAGCAGTACTTC
13	TRBJ1-1	NA	TRBV5-6	few	CASSLGSGTEAFF	TGTGCCAGCAGCCTAGGGTCGGGGACTGAAGCTTTCTTT
13	TRBJ1-2	NA	TRBV6-1	NA	CASSELGVGGYTF	TGTGCCAGCAGTGAACTAGGGGTGGGTGGCTACACCTTC
14	TRBJ1-2	NA	TRBV2	NA	CASSEGFFDYGYTF	TGTGCCAGCAGTGAAGGGTTTTTTGACTATGGCTACACCTTC
13	TRBJ2-7	NA	TRBV15	NA	CATSSGASYEQYF	TGTGCCACCAGCTCAGGGGCAAGCTACGAGCAGTACTTC
15	TRBJ2-1	NA	TRBV5-4	NA	CASSTPGTSDNEQFF	TGTGCCAGCAGCACCCCCGGGACTTCTGACAATGAGCAGTTCTTC
15	TRBJ2-1	NA	TRBV9	NA	CTSSEGGTGYNEQFF	TGTACCAGCAGCGAGGGGGGGACAGGTTACAATGAGCAGTTCTTC
13	TRBJ2-3	NA	TRBV7-3	NA	CASSNYPGDTQYF	TGTGCCAGCAGCAACTACCCGGGGGATACGCAGTATTTT
15	TRBJ2-3	NA	TRBV27	NA	CASSSGPFNADTQYF	TGTGCCAGCAGTTCAGGACCTTTCAACGCAGATACGCAGTATTTT
14	TRBJ2-5	TRBD1	TRBV2	NA	CASSDGTEQETQYF	TGTGCCAGCAGCGACGGGACAGAACAAGAGACCCAGTACTTC
15	TRBJ2-1	NA	TRBV9	NA	CASSVGLGLYNEQFF	TGTGCCAGCAGCGTAGGCCTAGGCCTCTACAATGAGCAGTTCTTC